This T cell receptor beta chain was captured in a study of blood T cells in healthy people across ages. General observations from the study: Diversity figures derived from one million T cells were judged to underestimate the true value.

Next came a second PCR, run for about 7 to 12 cycles, which used a sample-barcoded 5' primer along with a J-beta primer mix. TCRdb re-called the 5' RACE reads through MiXCR, storing one row per CDR3 protein. The sample lists fewer than 1 million distinct CDR3 sequences; around 43% were seen once. The germline V and J ends were trimmed by 4 bases and 1 base, with 11 bases remaining between them. Germline-derived CDR1 and CDR2 are SGHTA and FQGNSA. The CDR3 consists of 15 residues. To note about this clonotype: Its specificity is not known.

Researchers isolated at least 7 million PBMCs per sample. This TCR derives from a man between 60 and 70 years old in good health. Sequenced material: blood. The chain couples TRBV7-2 to TRBJ2-4; D remains unclear. The CDR3 here is CASSSIMGAKNIQYF. The CDR3 DNA reads as TGTGCCAGCAGCTCAATAATGGGGGCCAAAAACATTCAGTACTTC.